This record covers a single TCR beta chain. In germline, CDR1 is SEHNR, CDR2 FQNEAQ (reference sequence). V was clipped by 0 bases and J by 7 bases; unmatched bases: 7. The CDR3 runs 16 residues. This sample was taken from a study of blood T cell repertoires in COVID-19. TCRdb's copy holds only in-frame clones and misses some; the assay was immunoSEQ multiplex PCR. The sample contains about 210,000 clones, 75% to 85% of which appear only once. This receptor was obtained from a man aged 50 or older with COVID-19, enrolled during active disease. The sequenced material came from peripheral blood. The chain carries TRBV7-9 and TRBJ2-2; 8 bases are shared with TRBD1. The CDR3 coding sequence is TGTGCCAGCAGCTTAGCGGGGCAGGGGGCCGGCGGGGAGCTGTTTTTT. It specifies CASSLAGQGAGGELFF.